A single sample is the source of the 25 T cell receptor beta chains below, sequenced in a study of CD8+CD57+ T cells in acquired aplastic anemia. Patients who underwent sequencing had shown CD8+CD57+ cell expansion by flow cytometry. Profiling of TCR beta VDJ combinations and CDR3 sequences used genomic DNA as template. TCRdb called the reads again in MiXCR, with one record for every CDR3 protein. This sample yields under 350,000 distinct CDR3 sequences, of which 56% are seen a single time; 1% to 1.5% belongs to the top ten. Sequenced: sorted CD4+, CD8+, or CD8+CD57+ T cells (not recorded which) from PBMCs. These receptors were collected from a human donor with aplastic anemia.

This clonotype was counted ten times or more. The chain is built from TRBV19 and TRBJ1-5; D unresolved. CDR3 length equals 14 residues. V lost 3 bases and J 5 bases, leaving 11 bases between the germline ends. The germline V gene encodes CDR1 LNHDA and CDR2 SQIVND (reference sequence). CDR3 sequence reads: CASSIHEKDQPQHF. DNA for the CDR3: TGTGCCAGTAGTATCCATGAAAAGGATCAGCCCCAGCATTTT.

With respect to this clonotype: One end of the junction varies from germline; a read error may be responsible. The chain couples TRBV7-2 to TRBJ2-5, with TRBD2 matching 7 bases. Germline CDR1 reads SGHTA; CDR2 reads FQGNSA. The CDR3 spans 15 residues. CDR3 region: CASSVAAGVGETQYF. DNA for the CDR3: TGTGCCAGCAGCGTAGCTGCGGGGGTGGGGGAGACCCAGTACTTC.

This clonotype has at least ten counts. This chain links TRBV19 with TRBJ2-2; the D gene is possibly TRBD2 (6 bases). There are 14 residues in the CDR3. Trimming took 11 bases from V and 0 from J, leaving 13 bases between them. CDR1 and CDR2 from the germline V gene are LNHDA and SQIVND (reference sequence). DNA for the CDR3: TGTGCCTCAGGCGGAGGGACGAACACCGGGGAGCTGTTTTTT. It encodes CASGGGTNTGELFF.

The rearrangement links TRBV2 to TRBJ2-5; D gene ambiguous. The CDR3 contains 16 residues. Trimming removed 1 base from V and 4 bases from J, with 16 bases in between. CDR1 SNHLY and CDR2 FYNNEI come from the germline V gene. The CDR3 loop is CASSEGAWAERETQYF. In DNA, the CDR3 is TGTGCCAGCAGTGAAGGAGCCTGGGCGGAACGAGAGACCCAGTACTTC.

This chain connects TRBV7-9 to TRBJ1-3; tentative D call: TRBD1 (6 bases). Trimming pared 10 bases from V and 0 bases from J, leaving 10 bases between. The CDR3 covers 13 residues. Germline loops: CDR1 SEHNR, CDR2 FQNEAQ (reference sequence). The CDR3 region has the DNA TGTGCCATAACAGGGAGCTCTGGAAACACCATATATTTT. It encodes CAITGSSGNTIYF. Full variable domain (rest looked up from reference TRBV7-9 and TRBJ1-3): DTGVSQNPRHKITKRGQNVTFRCDPISEHNRLYWYRQTLGQGPEFLTYFQNEAQLEKSRLLSDRFSAERPKGSFSTLEIQRTEQGDSAMYLCAITGSSGNTIYFGEGSWLTVV.

The chain carries TRBV7-4 and TRBJ2-1; 7 positions match TRBD2. Trimming cost V 6 bases and J 9 bases; bases outside gene matches: 8. From germline, CDR1 is SGHVT and CDR2 SQSDAQ. This CDR3 comprises 13 residues. The CDR3 DNA follows: TGTGCCAGCAGGAGCGGGGAGAGCGGTGAGCAGTTCTTC. It encodes CASRSGESGEQFF. Full variable domain (remainder filled in from reference TRBV7-4 and TRBJ2-1): GAGVSQSPRYKVAKRGRDVALRCDSISGHVTLYWYRQTLGQGSEVLTYSQSDAQRDKSGRPSGRFSAERPERSVSTLKIQRTEQGDSAVYLCASRSGESGEQFFGPGTRLTVL.

A remark on this clonotype: One junction end does not reproduce the germline sequence, and a read error may be involved. The chain uses TRBV24-1 and TRBJ1-2; TRBD1 is a possible D gene (5 bases). CDR1 and CDR2 from the germline V gene are KGHDR and SFDVKD. The CDR3 extends over 14 amino acids. Written as DNA, the CDR3 is TGTGCCAGCAGTACCCCGGGGCGCGATTATGGCTACACCTTC. It translates to CASSTPGRDYGYTF.

In regard to this clonotype: The junction departs from the called germline gene at one end, perhaps through a read error. The rearrangement links TRBV7-7 to TRBJ1-1; 9 bases are shared with TRBD1. Germline V gene lookup returns CDR1 SSHAT and CDR2 FNYEAQ (reference sequence). This CDR3 is 16 amino acids long. DNA of the CDR3: TGTGCTAGCAGCACCCACAGGGGGCGCAAGGCCACTGAAGCTTTCTTT. Translating it yields CASSTHRGRKATEAFF. Full variable domain (rest looked up from reference TRBV7-7 and TRBJ1-1): GAGVSQSPRYKVTKRGQDVTLRCDPISSHATLYWYQQALGQGPEFLTYFNYEAQPDKSGLPSDRFSAERPEGSISTLTIQRTEQRDSAMYRCASSTHRGRKATEAFFGQGTRLTVV.

This clonotype was picked up a small number of times. V usage is TRBV12-3 or TRBV12-4 and J usage is TRBJ1-1; a weak D match, TRBD1 (6 bases). The CDR3 is 13 residues long. V lost 7 bases, J lost 5 bases, and 14 bases lay in between. The CDR3 sequence: CASTTTGRTEAFF. The CDR3 DNA sequence: TGTGCCAGCACTACAACAGGGCGAACTGAAGCTTTCTTT.

This chain uses TRBV10-3 with TRBJ2-4, with D perhaps matching TRBD2 (6 bases). Trimming removed 3 bases from V and 6 bases from J, with 15 bases in between. CDR3 length: 15 residues. Germline V CDR1 and CDR2: ENHRY, SYGVKD. This chain's CDR3 is CAISDTLAVRNIQYF. As DNA, the CDR3 is TGTGCCATCAGTGATACACTAGCAGTTCGAAACATTCAGTACTTC.

This clonotype was found many times. The chain recombines TRBV2 with TRBJ1-1, with D possibly matching TRBD1 (6 bases). V was cut by 6 bases and J by 2 bases, with 10 bases left in between. Germline lookup yields CDR1 SNHLY and CDR2 FYNNEI. The CDR3 runs 13 residues. CDR3 in amino acids: CASSGTLNTEAFF. CDR3 bases: TGTGCCAGCAGCGGGACACTCAACACTGAAGCTTTCTTT. The full variable domain, with the rest looked up from reference TRBV2 and TRBJ1-1, is EPEVTQTPSHQVTQMGQEVILRCVPISNHLYFYWYRQILGQKVEFLVSFYNNEISEKSEIFDDQFSVERPDGSNFTLKIRSTKLEDSAMYFCASSGTLNTEAFFGQGTRLTVV.

The rearrangement uses TRBV19 and TRBJ2-1; maybe TRBD1 (5 bases). V lost 3 bases to trimming and J lost 5 bases, with 8 bases between them. Germline V gives CDR1 LNHDA, CDR2 SQIVND (reference sequence). CDR3 length: 13 residues. The CDR3 DNA reads TGTGCCAGTAGTATCTCAGGGAACAATGAGCAGTTCTTC. It encodes CASSISGNNEQFF.

This clonotype was detected only a few times. The chain recombines TRBV9 with TRBJ1-1; D remains ambiguous. V was shortened by 6 bases and J by 8 bases, with 17 bases between the two germline ends. The CDR3 is 13 residues long. Germline CDR1 SGDLS, CDR2 YYNGEE. The CDR3: CASTKGGMGEAFF. The DNA for the CDR3 is TGTGCCAGCACGAAAGGTGGTATGGGAGAAGCTTTCTTT.

The chain uses TRBV14 and TRBJ1-2; no clear D gene. The CDR3 is 12 amino acids. Germline values: CDR1 SGHDN, CDR2 FVKESK. The V end lost 2 bases, the J end lost 3 bases, and 4 bases lay between the germline ends. The CDR3 region has the DNA TGTGCCAGCAGCCAATTTGACTATGGCTACACCTTC. This codes for CASSQFDYGYTF.

There are many counts of this clonotype. The chain employs TRBV20-1 and TRBJ2-7; D is perhaps TRBD2 (5 bases). Germline-derived CDR1 and CDR2 are DFQATT and SNEGSKA (reference sequence). V was clipped by 6 bases and J by 6 bases, with 24 bases between them. This CDR3 region has 15 residues. The CDR3 DNA reads TGCAGTGCCGTCTCGCCCTCGAGGGCCAAGGTCGAGCAGTACTTC. Its translation is CSAVSPSRAKVEQYF.

This clonotype was seen ten or more times. CDR3: CASSTGPGTEAFF. CDR3 nucleotides: TGTGCCAGCTCAACCGGACCAGGGACTGAAGCTTTCTTT. V usage is TRBV18 and J usage is TRBJ1-1, with D maybe TRBD1 (5 bases). The V gene's germline CDR1 is KGHSH and CDR2 LQKENI. The CDR3 length is 13 residues. Trimming stripped 5 bases from V and 5 bases from J, with 12 bases between. Filled out from reference TRBV18 and TRBJ1-1, the complete variable domain reads NAGVMQNPRHLVRRRGQEARLRCSPMKGHSHVYWYRQLPEEGLKFMVYLQKENIIDESGMPKERFSAEFPKEGPSILRIQQVVRGDSAAYFCASSTGPGTEAFFGQGTRLTVV.

This rearrangement joins TRBV25-1 to TRBJ1-5; possible D gene TRBD1, 6 bases. The germline V gene encodes CDR1 MGHDK and CDR2 SYGVNS. The CDR3 is 12 amino acids. V lost 4 bases, J lost 7 bases, and 8 bases lay in between. The chain's CDR3 is CASSVGAQPQHF. In nucleotides, the CDR3 is TGTGCCAGCAGTGTGGGGGCCCAGCCCCAGCATTTT.

This clonotype has a count of ten or more. This sequence joins TRBV11-2 and TRBJ2-1; 12 bases align to TRBD2. The CDR3 extends over 16 amino acids. Losses at the gene ends were 5 bases for V and 2 bases for J; bases not matched to a gene: 4. Germline CDR1 is SGHAT and CDR2 is FQNNGV. The CDR3, as DNA: TGTGCCAGCAGCACCCGACTAGCGGGAGCCTACAATGAGCAGTTCTTC. This encodes CASSTRLAGAYNEQFF.

The gene calls are TRBV20-1 and TRBJ1-1; 7 bases map to TRBD1. There are 13 residues in the CDR3. V lost 2 bases to trimming and J lost 5 bases; unmatched junction nucleotides: 5. Germline V gene sequence: CDR1 DFQATT, CDR2 SNEGSKA (reference sequence). The CDR3, as DNA: TGCAGTGCTAGAAGACAGGGCGGTACTGAAGCTTTCTTT. Amino acids: CSARRQGGTEAFF.

This clonotype was recorded many times. The rearrangement links TRBV9 to TRBJ2-2, with 9 bases identical to TRBD2. After removal of 4 bases from V and 5 bases from J, the junction contained 3 bases not matched to a gene. The CDR3 spans 14 residues. Germline values: CDR1 SGDLS, CDR2 YYNGEE. This CDR3 is CASSPLAGTGELFF. The DNA for the CDR3 is TGTGCCAGCAGCCCCCTAGCGGGAACCGGGGAGCTGTTTTTT.

This rearrangement joins TRBV20-1 to TRBJ2-3; 7 bases line up with TRBD2. Per germline, CDR1 DFQATT and CDR2 SNEGSKA (reference sequence). This CDR3 has 14 amino acids. The CDR3 sequence: CGATGRTSTDTQYF. CDR3 DNA: TGCGGGGCGACCGGGAGGACCAGCACAGATACGCAGTATTTT.

This chain uses TRBV10-3 with TRBJ2-2, with 8 positions matching TRBD1. Germline V gene lookup returns CDR1 ENHRY and CDR2 SYGVKD. Trimming cost V 11 bases and J 7 bases; bases outside gene matches: 9. This CDR3 has 13 amino acids. CDR3 in amino acids: CAGSITGGGELFF. CDR3 coding DNA: TGTGCCGGCAGTATAACAGGGGGCGGGGAGCTGTTTTTT.

This chain joins TRBV10-3 and TRBJ1-2, with a tentative D call TRBD1 (6 bases). The CDR3 length is 13 residues. Germline V CDR1 and CDR2: ENHRY, SYGVKD. V lost 0 bases, J lost 7 bases, and 9 bases lay in between. CDR3 protein: CAISESGGCGYTF. The CDR3 DNA reads TGTGCCATCAGTGAGTCAGGGGGGTGTGGCTACACCTTC.

J is TRBJ2-7 and V is TRBV20-1, with 13 bases aligning to TRBD2. The V gene end was trimmed by 0 bases and the J gene end by 6 bases; junction bases not matched to a gene: 8. The CDR3 runs 16 residues. Per the germline V gene, CDR1 is DFQATT and CDR2 is SNEGSKA (reference sequence). The CDR3 DNA sequence: TGCAGTGCTAGAGATGGGACTAGCGGGATAGTCGGCGAGCAGTACTTC. It yields the protein CSARDGTSGIVGEQYF.

This clonotype was seen many times. The chain is built from TRBV19 and TRBJ2-3, with D uncertain. Germline V gives CDR1 LNHDA, CDR2 SQIVND (reference sequence). This CDR3 has 16 residues. Trimming stripped 2 bases from V and 0 bases from J, with 12 bases between. The CDR3 DNA reads TGTGCCAGTAGTATAAGGTTTGGGCCGAGCACAGATACGCAGTATTTT. Encoded protein: CASSIRFGPSTDTQYF.